Listed below are T cell receptor beta chains from one sample, sequenced in a study of cytotoxic CD8 clonotypes in ibrutinib-treated CLL. Here immunoSEQ multiplex PCR was the method, and the copy in TCRdb shows in-frame clones only, minus some. The sample consists of about 130,000 clones, roughly 83% of them appearing once. The source material was PBMCs, sampled after 12 months of ibrutinib treatment. Every receptor here comes from a human donor with chronic lymphocytic leukemia. Both conserved end residues are part of each CDR3.

V gene	J gene	CDR3 protein
TRBV29-1	TRBJ1-5	CSVDSGGDQPQHF
TRBV5-1	TRBJ1-5	CASSPNGQGHQPQHF
TRBV18	TRBJ2-6	CASSLAGGANVLTF
TRBV15	TRBJ2-7	CATSRGTGEEQYF
TRBV6-5	TRBJ1-2	CASSRDRGSYGYTF
TRBV9	TRBJ1-1	CASSVLQGTREAFF
TRBV28	TRBJ1-5	CASSPTGDIQPQHF
TRBV5-1	TRBJ2-2	CASSPVHTGELFF
TRBV18	TRBJ2-2	CASSPPQGRSTGELFF
TRBV28	TRBJ2-2	CASSPRTESVGELFF
TRBV5-1	TRBJ2-7	CASTPDGSNSYEQYF
TRBV6-5	TRBJ2-2	CASSSGLAGITGELFF
TRBV19	TRBJ2-7	CASTRSGFHYEQYF
TRBV29-1	TRBJ1-1	CSVVGRWGTEAFF
TRBV29-1	TRBJ2-1	CSVEGETPGRQFF
TRBV6-1	TRBJ2-1	CASSEVVYNEQFF
TRBV7-6	TRBJ2-2	CASSIFPGELFF
TRBV4-2	TRBJ2-7	CASSQRLAGVYEQYF
TRBV6-1	TRBJ2-3	CASSERASGGTDTQYF
TRBV6-5	TRBJ2-7	CASSQSGSPTEQYF
TRBV4-3	TRBJ2-2	CASSRTARSSGELFF
TRBV7-3	TRBJ2-7	CASRSGTSGKETYEQYF
TRBV4-1	TRBJ2-7	CASSQRGGGPYEQYF
TRBV7-6	TRBJ2-7	CASSRTSGRTYEQYF
TRBV23-1	TRBJ2-7	CASSHGQGAVYEQYF
TRBV11-2	TRBJ2-1	CASSLGVGSRDNEQFF
TRBV19	TRBJ1-2	CASHNRYGYTF
TRBV30	TRBJ2-3	CAYLRRDRVPDTQYF
TRBV19	TRBJ1-5	CASSKGESNQPQHF
TRBV5-4	TRBJ2-1	CASSRVFSGGSNEQFF
TRBV27	TRBJ2-1	CATIRGNEQFF
TRBV28	TRBJ1-5	CASRFTGEHQPQHF
TRBV5-4	TRBJ1-5	CASSLWWADQPQHF
TRBV15	TRBJ1-1	CATQKTGINTEAFF
TRBV4-1	TRBJ2-5	CASSPSLAEQETQYF
TRBV27	TRBJ2-7	CASSFSGTPHYEQYF
TRBV18	TRBJ2-7	CASSPPSGYEQYF
TRBV6-6	TRBJ2-7	CASSRSGSYEQYF
TRBV5-4	TRBJ1-5	CASSLDPGQPQHF
TRBV7-2	TRBJ2-1	CASSPQSRLAGNNEQFF
TRBV6-5	TRBJ2-7	CASSYNRAGGNYEQYF
TRBV27	TRBJ1-1	CASSRSTGDAEAFF
TRBV5-4	TRBJ1-3	CASSTSPGGSGNTIYF
TRBV9	TRBJ2-3	CASSVFGRTSTDTQYF
TRBV15	TRBJ1-1	CATSRDRQGNTEAFF
TRBV5-8	TRBJ2-7	CASRKTGSYEQYF
TRBV23-1	TRBJ1-2	CASSQCRVGDHANYGYTF
TRBV5-1	TRBJ2-3	CASSLQASRGIDTQYF